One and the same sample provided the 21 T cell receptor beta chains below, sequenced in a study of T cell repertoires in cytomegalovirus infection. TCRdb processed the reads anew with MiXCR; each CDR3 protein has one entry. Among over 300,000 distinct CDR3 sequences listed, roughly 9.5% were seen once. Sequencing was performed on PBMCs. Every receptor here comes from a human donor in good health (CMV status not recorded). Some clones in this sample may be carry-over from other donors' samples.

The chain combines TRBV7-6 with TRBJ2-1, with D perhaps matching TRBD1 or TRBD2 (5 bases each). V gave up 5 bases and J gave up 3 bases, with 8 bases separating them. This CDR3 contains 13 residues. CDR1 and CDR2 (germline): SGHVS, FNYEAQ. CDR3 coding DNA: TGTGCCAGCAGCAATGGGGGCTACAATGAGCAGTTCTTC. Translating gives CASSNGGYNEQFF.

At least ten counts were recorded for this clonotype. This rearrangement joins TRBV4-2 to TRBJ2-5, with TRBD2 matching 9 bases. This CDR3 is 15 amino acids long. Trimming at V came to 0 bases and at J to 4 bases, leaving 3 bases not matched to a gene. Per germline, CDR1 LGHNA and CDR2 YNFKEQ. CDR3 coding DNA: TGTGCCAGCAGCCAAGAGCGGGAGGGCCGAGAGACCCAGTACTTC. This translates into CASSQEREGRETQYF.

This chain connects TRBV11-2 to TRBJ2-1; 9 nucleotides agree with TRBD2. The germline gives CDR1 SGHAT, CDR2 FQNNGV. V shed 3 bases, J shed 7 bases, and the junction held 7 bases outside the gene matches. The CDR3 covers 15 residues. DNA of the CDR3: TGTGCCAGCAGCTTCCTAGCGGGGATGTGGAATGAGCAGTTCTTC. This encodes CASSFLAGMWNEQFF.

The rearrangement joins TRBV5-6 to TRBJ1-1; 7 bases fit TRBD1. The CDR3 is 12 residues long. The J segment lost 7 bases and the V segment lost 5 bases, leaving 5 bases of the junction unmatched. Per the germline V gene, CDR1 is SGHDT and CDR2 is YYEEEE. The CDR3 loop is CASRSRQGEAFF. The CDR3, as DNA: TGTGCCAGCAGGTCTCGACAGGGTGAAGCTTTCTTT.

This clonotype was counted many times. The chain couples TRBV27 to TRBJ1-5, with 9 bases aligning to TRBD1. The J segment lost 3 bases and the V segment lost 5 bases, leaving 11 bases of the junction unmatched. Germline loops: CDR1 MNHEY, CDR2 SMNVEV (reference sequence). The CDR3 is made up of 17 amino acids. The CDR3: CASSPSWGTGHNQPQHF. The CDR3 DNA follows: TGTGCCAGCAGTCCATCCTGGGGGACAGGGCACAATCAGCCCCAGCATTTT.

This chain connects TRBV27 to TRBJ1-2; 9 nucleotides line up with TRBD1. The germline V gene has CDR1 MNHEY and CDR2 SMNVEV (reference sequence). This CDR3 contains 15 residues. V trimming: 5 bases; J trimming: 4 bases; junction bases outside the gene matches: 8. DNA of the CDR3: TGTGCCAGCAGTCGACAGGGGGGGGTCGGCTATGGCTACACCTTC. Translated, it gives CASSRQGGVGYGYTF.

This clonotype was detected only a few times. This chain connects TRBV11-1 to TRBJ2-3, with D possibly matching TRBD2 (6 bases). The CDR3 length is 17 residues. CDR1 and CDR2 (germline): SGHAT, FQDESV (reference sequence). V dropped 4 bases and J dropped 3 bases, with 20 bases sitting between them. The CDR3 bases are TGTGCCAGCAGCTCGTACTTTGGGGACTTTGGGACAGATACGCAGTATTTT. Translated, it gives CASSSYFGDFGTDTQYF.

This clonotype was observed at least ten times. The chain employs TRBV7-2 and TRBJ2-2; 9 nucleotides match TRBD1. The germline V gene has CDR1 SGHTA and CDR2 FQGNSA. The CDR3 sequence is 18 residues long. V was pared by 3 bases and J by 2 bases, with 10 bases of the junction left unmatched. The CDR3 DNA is TGTGCCAGCAGCTTCCGGGACAGGGCTTTCGGAAACACCGGGGAGCTGTTTTTT. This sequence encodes CASSFRDRAFGNTGELFF. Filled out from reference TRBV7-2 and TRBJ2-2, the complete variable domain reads GAGVSQSPSNKVTEKGKDVELRCDPISGHTALYWYRQSLGQGLEFLIYFQGNSAPDKSGLPSDRFSAERTGGSVSTLTIQRTQQEDSAVYLCASSFRDRAFGNTGELFFGEGSRLTVL.

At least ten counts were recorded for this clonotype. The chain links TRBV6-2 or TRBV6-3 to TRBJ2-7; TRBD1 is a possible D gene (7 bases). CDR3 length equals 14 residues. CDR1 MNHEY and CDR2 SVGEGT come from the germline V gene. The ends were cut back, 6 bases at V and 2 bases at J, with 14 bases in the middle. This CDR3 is CASRDGGGTYEQYF. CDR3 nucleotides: TGTGCCAGCAGGGATGGAGGGGGCACCTACGAGCAGTACTTC.

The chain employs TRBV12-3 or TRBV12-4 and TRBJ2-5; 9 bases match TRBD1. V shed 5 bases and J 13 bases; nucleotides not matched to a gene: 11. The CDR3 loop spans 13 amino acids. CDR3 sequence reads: CASSGSGQGRRYF. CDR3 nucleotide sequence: TGTGCCAGCAGTGGCTCGGGACAGGGTAGGAGGTACTTC.

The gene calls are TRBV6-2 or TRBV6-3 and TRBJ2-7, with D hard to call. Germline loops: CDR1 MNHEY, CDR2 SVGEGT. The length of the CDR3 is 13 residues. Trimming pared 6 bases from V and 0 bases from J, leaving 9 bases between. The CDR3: CASRQTGSYEQYF. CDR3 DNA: TGTGCCAGCAGACAGACTGGCTCCTACGAGCAGTACTTC.

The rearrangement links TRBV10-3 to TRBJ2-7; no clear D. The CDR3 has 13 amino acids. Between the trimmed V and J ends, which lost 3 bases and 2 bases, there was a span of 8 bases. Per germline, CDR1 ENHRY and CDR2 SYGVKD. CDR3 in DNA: TGTGCCATCAGTGATGGAGTAGCCTACGAGCAGTACTTC. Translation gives CAISDGVAYEQYF.

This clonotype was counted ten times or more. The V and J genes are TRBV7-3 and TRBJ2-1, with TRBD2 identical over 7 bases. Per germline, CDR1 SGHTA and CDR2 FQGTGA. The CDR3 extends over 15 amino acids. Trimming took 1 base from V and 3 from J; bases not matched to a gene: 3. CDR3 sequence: CASSLNSGIYNEQFF. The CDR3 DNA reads TGTGCCAGCAGCTTAAACAGCGGGATCTACAATGAGCAGTTCTTC.

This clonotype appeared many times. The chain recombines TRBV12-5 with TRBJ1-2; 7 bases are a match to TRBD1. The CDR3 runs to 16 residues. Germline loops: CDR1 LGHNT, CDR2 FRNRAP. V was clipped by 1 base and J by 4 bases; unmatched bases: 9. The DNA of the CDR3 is TGTGCTAGTGGTTTGGGAAGACAGGGACTCATCTATGGCTACACCTTC. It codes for CASGLGRQGLIYGYTF. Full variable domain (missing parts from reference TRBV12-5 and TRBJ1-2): DARVTQTPRHKVTEMGQEVTMRCQPILGHNTVFWYRQTMMQGLELLAYFRNRAPLDDSGMPKDRFSAEMPDATLATLKIQPSEPRDSAVYFCASGLGRQGLIYGYTFGSGTRLTVV.

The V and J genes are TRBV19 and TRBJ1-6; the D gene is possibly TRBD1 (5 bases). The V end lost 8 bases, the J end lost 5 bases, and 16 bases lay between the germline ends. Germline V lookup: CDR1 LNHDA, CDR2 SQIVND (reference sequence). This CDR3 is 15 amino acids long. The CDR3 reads CASPRDPTDNSPLHF. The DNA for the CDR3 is TGTGCCAGTCCCAGGGACCCGACAGATAATTCACCCCTCCACTTT. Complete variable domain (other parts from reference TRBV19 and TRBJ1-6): DGGITQSPKYLFRKEGQNVTLSCEQNLNHDAMYWYRQDPGQGLRLIYYSQIVNDFQKGDIAEGYSVSREKKESFPLTVTSAQKNPTAFYLCASPRDPTDNSPLHFGNGTRLTVT.

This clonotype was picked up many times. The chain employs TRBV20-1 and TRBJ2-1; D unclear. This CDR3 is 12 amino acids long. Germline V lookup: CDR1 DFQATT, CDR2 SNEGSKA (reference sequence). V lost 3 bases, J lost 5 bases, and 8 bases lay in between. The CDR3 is CSARSLHNEQFF. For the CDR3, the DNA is TGCAGTGCTAGGTCTTTACACAATGAGCAGTTCTTC.

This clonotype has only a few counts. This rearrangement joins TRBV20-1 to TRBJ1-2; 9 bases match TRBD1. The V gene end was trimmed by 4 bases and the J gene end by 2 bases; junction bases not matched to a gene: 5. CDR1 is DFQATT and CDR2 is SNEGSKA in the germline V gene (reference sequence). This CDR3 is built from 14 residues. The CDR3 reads CSAKGQGTNYGYTF. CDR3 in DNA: TGCAGTGCTAAAGGACAGGGGACCAACTATGGCTACACCTTC.

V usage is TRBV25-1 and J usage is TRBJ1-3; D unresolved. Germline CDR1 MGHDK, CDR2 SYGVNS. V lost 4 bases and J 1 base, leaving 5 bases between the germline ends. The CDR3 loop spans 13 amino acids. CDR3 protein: CASSVGSGNTIYF. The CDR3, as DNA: TGTGCCAGCAGTGTGGGGTCTGGAAACACCATATATTTT.

CDR3: CASSLAVAGYGYTF. CDR3 DNA: TGTGCCAGCAGCTTAGCGGTGGCAGGGTATGGCTACACCTTC. This chain uses TRBV7-4 with TRBJ1-2; D is perhaps TRBD1 (5 bases). Germline CDR1 SGHVT, CDR2 SQSDAQ. V was clipped by 0 bases and J by 5 bases, with 10 bases between them. The CDR3 extends over 14 amino acids.

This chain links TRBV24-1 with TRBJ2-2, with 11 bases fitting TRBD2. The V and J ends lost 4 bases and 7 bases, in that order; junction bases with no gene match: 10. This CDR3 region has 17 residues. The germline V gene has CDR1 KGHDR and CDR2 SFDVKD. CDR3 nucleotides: TGTGCCACCAGTGACCCGGGACTAGCGGCAGCAATCGGGGAGCTGTTTTTT. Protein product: CATSDPGLAAAIGELFF.

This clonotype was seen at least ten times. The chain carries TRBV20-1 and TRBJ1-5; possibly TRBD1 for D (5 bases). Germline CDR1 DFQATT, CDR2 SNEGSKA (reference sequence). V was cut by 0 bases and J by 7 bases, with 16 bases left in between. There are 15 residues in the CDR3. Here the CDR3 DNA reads TGCAGTGCTAGAGACCCCGGCAGACCAGGGCAGCCCCAGCATTTT. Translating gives CSARDPGRPGQPQHF.